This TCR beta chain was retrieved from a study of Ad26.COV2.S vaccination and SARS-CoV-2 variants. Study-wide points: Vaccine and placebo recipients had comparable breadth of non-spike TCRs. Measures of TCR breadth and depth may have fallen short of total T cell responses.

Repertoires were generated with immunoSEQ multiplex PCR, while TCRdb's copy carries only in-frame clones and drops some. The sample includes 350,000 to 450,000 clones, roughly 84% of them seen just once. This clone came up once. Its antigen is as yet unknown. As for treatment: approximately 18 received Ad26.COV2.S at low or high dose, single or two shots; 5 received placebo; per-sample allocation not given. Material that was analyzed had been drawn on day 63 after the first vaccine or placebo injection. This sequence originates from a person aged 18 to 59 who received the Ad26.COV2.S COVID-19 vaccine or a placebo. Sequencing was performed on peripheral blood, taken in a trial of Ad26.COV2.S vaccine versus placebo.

This CDR3 reads CASSIRRRDTQYF. The CDR3 DNA follows: TGTGCCAGTAGTATACGCCGTAGGGATACGCAGTATTTT. The rearrangement uses TRBV19 and TRBJ2-3; no clear D. The CDR3 has 13 residues. CDR1 and CDR2 (germline): LNHDA, SQIVND (reference sequence). V shed 2 bases and J shed 6 bases, with 9 bases lying between them.